A single sample is the source of the 21 T cell receptor beta chains below, sequenced in a study of radiotherapy plus CTLA-4 blockade in lung cancer. Some clones are missing from TCRdb's copy, which holds only in-frame ones; the method was immunoSEQ multiplex PCR. The sample carries nearly 110,000 clones, around 85% recorded once. The sample was peripheral blood, taken from a patient treated with radiotherapy plus ipilimumab. These receptors were collected from a human donor with non-small cell lung cancer that progressed on radiotherapy plus ipilimumab. Some clones in this sample may be carry-over from other donors' samples.

This sequence joins TRBV7-2 and TRBJ2-3; TRBD1 agrees at 12 bases. With V trimmed by 5 bases and J by 6 bases, 3 bases remained unmatched. This CDR3 comprises 14 residues. Germline CDR1 is SGHTA and CDR2 is FQGNSA. The CDR3 coding sequence is TGTGCCAGCAGCCGGGACAGGGGGCTCGATACGCAGTATTTT. The encoded protein is CASSRDRGLDTQYF.

J is TRBJ2-1 and V is TRBV7-3, with D unclear. The CDR3 runs 13 residues. V lost 5 bases and J 9 bases, leaving 14 bases between the germline ends. From germline, CDR1 is SGHTA and CDR2 FQGTGA. DNA for the CDR3: TGTGCCAGCAGCCCAGGTTATGGGGTTGAGCAGTTCTTC. This codes for CASSPGYGVEQFF.

The V and J genes are TRBV4-1 and TRBJ2-5, with D perhaps matching TRBD1 (6 bases). The CDR3 spans 16 residues. Germline loops: CDR1 MGHRA, CDR2 YSYEKL. Trimming left V 0 bases short and J 1 base short, with 12 bases between. This CDR3 is CASSQDDRPFQETQYF. CDR3 DNA: TGCGCCAGCAGCCAAGATGACAGGCCGTTCCAAGAGACCCAGTACTTC.

This chain links TRBV5-6 with TRBJ2-7; 9 nucleotides line up with TRBD2. The CDR3 runs 18 residues. J was trimmed by 5 bases and V by 0 bases; bases with no gene match: 15. Germline CDR1 SGHDT, CDR2 YYEEEE. The CDR3 here is CASSLGSYSGGLRDEQYF. In DNA, the CDR3 is TGTGCCAGCAGCTTGGGGTCATATAGCGGGGGCCTCAGAGACGAGCAGTACTTC.

This rearrangement joins TRBV2 to TRBJ2-3; D uncertain. This CDR3 spans 14 amino acids. Germline V lookup: CDR1 SNHLY, CDR2 FYNNEI. Trimming left V 0 bases short and J 5 bases short, with 9 bases between. CDR3 amino acids: CASSEAIRLDTQYF. The CDR3 DNA follows: TGTGCCAGCAGTGAAGCCATCCGACTAGATACGCAGTATTTT.

The genes are TRBV18 and TRBJ1-2; no reliable D call. This CDR3 region has 12 residues. Trimming pared 2 bases from V and 14 bases from J, leaving 15 bases between. The germline gives CDR1 KGHSH, CDR2 LQKENI. CDR3 nucleotide sequence: TGTGCCAGCTCACCATCAATCAGTCAGGATACCTTC. Translated: CASSPSISQDTF.

The J gene is TRBJ1-1, the V gene TRBV9, with D tentatively TRBD1 (6 bases). Trimming took 0 bases from V and 0 from J, leaving 9 bases between them. Germline-derived CDR1 and CDR2 are SGDLS and YYNGEE. The CDR3 extends over 15 amino acids. Here the CDR3 DNA reads TGTGCCAGCAGCGTAGGGGGGACAATGAACACTGAAGCTTTCTTT. As protein: CASSVGGTMNTEAFF. Together with reference TRBV9 and TRBJ1-1, the CDR3 gives the full variable domain: DSGVTQTPKHLITATGQRVTLRCSPRSGDLSVYWYQQSLDQGLQFLIQYYNGEERAKGNILERFSAQQFPDLHSELNLSSLELGDSALYFCASSVGGTMNTEAFFGQGTRLTVV.

With respect to this clone: One junction end does not reproduce the germline sequence, and a read error may be involved. This chain links TRBV2 with TRBJ2-3; D gene ambiguous. CDR1 SNHLY and CDR2 FYNNEI come from the germline V gene. The CDR3 runs to 11 residues. The CDR3 loop is CASSTTFGPQF. CDR3 in DNA: TGTGCCAGCAGTACCACGTTTGGGCCGCAGTTT.

The genes are TRBV4-2 and TRBJ1-4, with D possibly matching TRBD1 (5 bases). V was cut by 1 base and J by 4 bases, with 13 bases left in between. CDR1 is LGHNA, CDR2 YNFKEQ, per germline. CDR3 length equals 16 residues. The CDR3 DNA is TGTGCCAGCAGCCAAGCAAGGGGCGCGGGTAATGAAAAACTGTTTTTT. It yields the protein CASSQARGAGNEKLFF.

This clone turned up a few times. Different DNA sequences within this sample yield the same CDR3. The chain employs TRBV7-9 and TRBJ1-1; no reliable D call. The CDR3 runs 14 residues. The germline V gene encodes CDR1 SEHNR and CDR2 FQNEAQ (reference sequence). V gave up 1 base and J gave up 4 bases, with 10 bases separating them. The CDR3 sequence: CASSLVGMATEAFF. For the CDR3, the DNA is TGTGCCAGCAGCTTAGTTGGGATGGCCACTGAAGCTTTCTTT.

The V call is TRBV28, the J call TRBJ2-5; 14 bases match TRBD2. Unmatched junction bases numbered 17, after V lost 8 bases and J lost 3 bases. The CDR3 has 19 amino acids. Germline CDR1 and CDR2: MDHEN and SYDVKM. The CDR3 coding sequence is TGTGCCAGCGGGAATCTTTTCGATAAGGGACTAGCGGGGGAAGAGACCCAGTACTTC. This translates into CASGNLFDKGLAGEETQYF. Combining the CDR3 with reference TRBV28 and TRBJ2-5 gives the whole variable domain DVKVTQSSRYLVKRTGEKVFLECVQDMDHENMFWYRQDPGLGLRLIYFSYDVKMKEKGDIPEGYSVSREKKERFSLILESASTNQTSMYLCASGNLFDKGLAGEETQYFGPGTRLLVL.

In regard to this clone: One end of the junction varies from germline; a read error may be responsible. The rearrangement joins TRBV11-2 to TRBJ1-5; a possible D gene is TRBD1 (5 bases). Germline-derived CDR1 and CDR2 are SGHAT and FQNNGV. This CDR3 has 19 residues. As DNA, the CDR3 is TGTGCCAGCAGCCTAGATGGGCAGGGCAGGGTAGGTAGCAATCAGCCCCAGCATTTT. It specifies CASSLDGQGRVGSNQPQHF.

J is TRBJ2-7 and V is TRBV7-3, with D perhaps matching TRBD2 (6 bases). CDR1 and CDR2 from the germline V gene are SGHTA and FQGTGA. V was trimmed by 0 bases and J by 0 bases, leaving 9 bases between them. The CDR3 loop spans 15 amino acids. CDR3 in amino acids: CASSLTGGSSYEQYF. The CDR3 nucleotides read TGTGCCAGCAGCTTAACCGGAGGGAGCTCCTACGAGCAGTACTTC.

The chain combines TRBV7-6 with TRBJ1-5; D not certain. V lost 0 bases to trimming and J lost 0 bases, with 9 bases between them. Germline CDR1 reads SGHVS; CDR2 reads FNYEAQ. This CDR3 region has 16 residues. The CDR3 DNA reads as TGTGCCAGCAGCTTAGCAGGAGGATATAGCAATCAGCCCCAGCATTTT. Its protein product is CASSLAGGYSNQPQHF.

This chain connects TRBV7-2 to TRBJ1-2; D not resolved. V lost 4 bases and J 7 bases, leaving 13 bases between the germline ends. The CDR3 covers 13 residues. The germline V gene has CDR1 SGHTA and CDR2 FQGNSA. This CDR3 reads CASSSPGRTGYTF. The CDR3 coding sequence is TGTGCCAGCAGCTCCCCCGGGAGGACTGGCTACACCTTC.

The V gene is TRBV7-9, the J gene TRBJ1-2; 7 bases align to TRBD1. V was clipped by 0 bases and J by 8 bases; unmatched bases: 6. Per germline, CDR1 SEHNR and CDR2 FQNEAQ (reference sequence). The CDR3 has 14 amino acids. The CDR3: CASSLAAQGGGYTF. The CDR3 DNA sequence: TGTGCCAGCAGCTTAGCGGCGCAGGGGGGAGGCTACACCTTC.

This clone was counted only a few times. The genes are TRBV2 and TRBJ1-1; weak D call: TRBD1 (5 bases). The length of the CDR3 is 13 residues. Looked up from germline, CDR1 is SNHLY and CDR2 is FYNNEI. Trimming left V 7 bases short and J 1 base short, with 10 bases between. CDR3 amino acids: CASMVGQNTEAFF. The DNA for the CDR3 is TGTGCCAGCATGGTTGGACAGAACACTGAAGCTTTCTTT.

The chain couples TRBV5-1 to TRBJ1-5; the D is unclear. CDR1 and CDR2 (germline): SGHRS, YFSETQ. Trimming removed 0 bases from V and 0 bases from J, with 7 bases in between. This CDR3 is built from 15 residues. CDR3 sequence: CASSLGAASNQPQHF. In DNA, the CDR3 is TGCGCCAGCAGCTTGGGAGCAGCTAGCAATCAGCCCCAGCATTTT.

This clone was counted a few times. The J gene is TRBJ2-5, the V gene TRBV6-5; D is perhaps TRBD1 (6 bases). Trimming shortened V by 7 bases and J by 1 base, and 10 bases separated the two germline ends. Germline lookup yields CDR1 MNHEY and CDR2 SVGAGI. The length of the CDR3 is 13 residues. The CDR3 reads CASTGQIQETQYF. In DNA, the CDR3 is TGTGCCAGCACCGGACAGATCCAAGAGACCCAGTACTTC.

This chain joins TRBV30 and TRBJ1-5; D gene unclear. The CDR3 is 19 amino acids. V lost 2 bases and J lost 4, with 27 bases in between. CDR1 and CDR2 from the germline V gene are GTSNPN and SVGIG (reference sequence). The CDR3 coding sequence is TGTGCCTGGAGTTATCCCGAAATAGACGGTACAGATCCTAATCAGCCCCAGCATTTT. Its protein is CAWSYPEIDGTDPNQPQHF.

In this sample, this clone turned up a few times. V and J are TRBV19 and TRBJ1-5; D may be TRBD1 (5 bases). The CDR3 totals 12 residues. Germline CDR1 LNHDA, CDR2 SQIVND (reference sequence). Trimming pared 5 bases from V and 11 bases from J, leaving 13 bases between. DNA of the CDR3: TGTGCCAGTAGTTCCCTCGGGGGGGCCCAGCATTTT. It encodes CASSSLGGAQHF.